Below, one T cell receptor beta chain is given with its context. Its recognized antigen is unknown. It has no much larger one-base neighbor in the sample; base qualities were not kept. The data belong to a study of blood T cell repertoires in COVID-19 (dated by TCRdb to the early 2020s). Regarding the complete study: Collaborator samples came from the United States, Italy and Spain and covered acute and convalescent phases of COVID-19. The dataset comprised deeply sampled blood TCRbeta repertoires from subjects exposed to, actively infected with, or recovered from COVID-19. Where available, HLA class I and class II types were taken from metadata supplied by the sample provider and were not determined by assay-based typing. The material from the prospective study consisted of cDNA or gDNA derived from T cells, B-cell-depleted T cells, or PBMCs. Samples came from the ongoing ImmuneRACE study (first 160 participants) plus 1,254 subjects from 6 global collaborators. Nearly every sample came with metadata listing a de-identified subject ID, COVID-19 status, age in years and sex. The repertoires were released in a freely available public database meant as a resource for research on the immune response to SARS-CoV-2. What the study reported, not specific to this receptor: The amount of clinical and demographic metadata varied by source and participant and was provided uncurated.

The immunoSEQ Assay, a bias-controlled multiplex PCR, was used to amplify TCRbeta CDR3 regions from genomic DNA. The published analysis was carried out like this. The number of nucleated cells in each sample was estimated by amplification of reference gene primers within the assay. Sequence reads were collapsed and filtered to measure the absolute abundance of every unique TCRbeta CDR3 rearrangement. Productive Simpson clonality was computed per sample as the square root of Simpson's diversity index over productive rearrangements. TCRdb re-hosts the immuneACCESS table, in-frame sequences only. Its copies lack some clones; in the studies checked, an unresolved V gene accounts for under half of them, and the cause for the rest is not known. V and J calls and clone size follow that table, whereas D and trimming were derived from the DNA. Counted in this sample were 300,000 to 400,000 clones; 90% to 95% of them appeared once. The leading ten clones occupy roughly 3.9% of the sample.

In the prospective study, participants were roughly 18 to 89 years old, resided in about two dozen geographic areas of the United States, and were enrolled through a virtual design. Cohort assignment in the prospective study relied on participant-reported clinical history from a screening survey and a study questionnaire. Exposed participants had been in contact, within 2 weeks of entering the study, with a person who had a PCR-confirmed or clinician-diagnosed case of COVID-19. Mobile phlebotomists in the prospective study collected whole blood, serum and a nasopharyngeal or oropharyngeal swab from every participant. Over a roughly 2-month period, participants in the prospective study had the option of providing additional blood draws and questionnaires. Prospective study blood samples were shipped either frozen or at room temperature before DNA extraction. The sample was PBMCs or T cells enriched from blood (not recorded which). This clonotype originated in a woman aged 25-40 years who had been exposed to COVID-19.

The CDR3: CASSDNTRDGYTF. The nucleotides are TGTGCCAGTAGCGATAATACCAGGGATGGCTACACCTTC. The sequence joins TRBV19 to TRBJ1-2; the D region possibly corresponds to TRBD1 (5 bases align). In the germline V gene (reference sequence), CDR1 corresponds to LNHDA and CDR2 to SQIVND. Trimming costs V 6 bases and J 6 bases, and their ends lie 14 bases apart. Counted from cysteine to phenylalanine, this CDR3 has 13 amino acids. Of all the DNA, just the CDR3 is kept, 39 bases in frame from base 1.